This TCR beta chain was identified in a study of blood T cell repertoires in COVID-19 (dated by TCRdb to about 2020). About the investigation overall: The collaborator samples originated in the United States, Italy and Spain and spanned the acute and convalescent phases of COVID-19. The material from the prospective study consisted of cDNA or gDNA derived from T cells, B-cell-depleted T cells, or PBMCs. Deeply sampled blood TCRbeta repertoires from subjects exposed to, actively infected with, or recovered from COVID-19 were included in the dataset. The repertoires were released in a freely available public database intended as a resource for research on the immune response to SARS-CoV-2. Samples were obtained from the ongoing ImmuneRACE study (first 160 participants) and from 1,000 to 1,500 subjects provided by 6 global collaborators. Sample metadata almost always included a de-identified subject ID, COVID-19 status, age in years and sex. Where HLA class I and class II types were available, the types were taken from metadata supplied by the sample provider, not from assay-based typing.

TCRbeta CDR3 regions were amplified from genomic DNA using the immunoSEQ Assay, a bias-controlled multiplex PCR. Concerning the study's data processing: Within the assay, amplification of reference gene primers was used to estimate how many nucleated cells each sample contained. Sequence reads were collapsed and filtered to measure the absolute abundance of every unique TCRbeta CDR3 rearrangement. For each sample, productive Simpson clonality was calculated as the square root of Simpson's diversity index over productive rearrangements. The table comes from immuneACCESS by way of TCRdb, which keeps in-frame sequences with V and J called. Part of the clones is missing from these tables; in studies checked, under half for an unresolved V gene and the rest for unknown reasons. V, J and clone size are taken as reported in that table, and D and trimming were inferred from the DNA itself. The sample table lists around 170,000 clones, more than 80% of them with a count of one. About 12% of the sample rests with the top ten.

V trim: 4 bases; J trim: 6 bases; unmatched bases: 6. The CDR3 runs 15 residues from the cysteine to the phenylalanine. The entry retains the CDR3 DNA only, 45 bases that are in frame from base 1. The germline V gene yields SGHRS for CDR1 and YFSETQ for CDR2. Points on this clone: Its antigen remains unidentified. Qualities for individual bases were not recorded, and no much larger clone is one base off.

Participants in the prospective study were enrolled through a virtual design, were aged roughly 18 to 100 years, and lived in roughly 25 United States geographic areas. To assign participants to cohorts, the prospective study relied on clinical history that participants themselves reported in a screening survey and a study questionnaire. For ImmuneRACE Cohort 3, a participant was defined as recovered based on two consecutive negative NP/OP PCR tests, clearance by a healthcare professional, or resolution of symptoms. In the prospective study, mobile phlebotomists collected whole blood, serum and a nasopharyngeal or oropharyngeal swab from each participant. Participants in the prospective study had the option to provide additional blood draws and questionnaires over a roughly 2-month period. Prospective study blood samples were shipped either frozen or at room temperature before DNA extraction. Study-wide conclusions, independent of this receptor: How much clinical and demographic metadata was included differed by source and by participant, and the metadata was provided uncurated.

The specimen was PBMCs or T cells enriched from blood (not recorded which). The rearranged segments are TRBV5-1 and TRBJ2-1; TRBD1 aligns with 11 central bases. The TCR originated in a man aged 45-60 years who had recovered from COVID-19. The encoded CDR3 is CASSPGTGGFNEQFF. The nucleotides read TGCGCCAGCAGCCCCGGGACAGGGGGGTTCAATGAGCAGTTCTTC.